This entry lists 28 T cell receptor beta chains sequenced from one sample in a study of identical twins. Via MiXCR, TCRdb re-called the 5' RACE reads, giving one row per CDR3 protein. Here the sample spans 500,000 to 550,000 distinct CDR3 sequences, about 20% being singletons. These data also featured in a second study, about T cells expressing NK-cell markers.

Sequenced: CD4+ T cells sorted from blood. Source of these receptors: a woman younger than 35 in good health.

This clonotype has more than one count but fewer than ten. The V call is TRBV5-1, the J call TRBJ1-1; D is perhaps TRBD1 (6 bases). Trimming cost V 5 bases and J 11 bases, with 19 bases left between them. This CDR3 region has 13 residues. Germline V gene data show CDR1 as SGHRS and CDR2 as YFSETQ. The CDR3 bases are TGCGCCAGCAGTCAAGATCGCGGGGGCAAGGCTTTCTTT. Translation gives CASSQDRGGKAFF.

This clonotype was counted only a few times. The V gene is TRBV6-1, the J gene TRBJ2-7; D not certain. The V end was cut by 5 bases, the J end by 2 bases, with 16 bases between. This CDR3 spans 15 amino acids. CDR1 and CDR2 (germline): MNHNS, SASEGT. The CDR3 sequence: CASSPHVRAAYEQYF. CDR3 in DNA: TGTGCCAGCAGTCCGCACGTACGTGCCGCCTACGAGCAGTACTTC.

The V gene is TRBV5-6, the J gene TRBJ1-6; 7 nucleotides match TRBD1. Losses at the gene ends were 4 bases for V and 4 bases for J; bases not matched to a gene: 5. This CDR3 region has 15 residues. Germline CDR1 reads SGHDT; CDR2 reads YYEEEE. The CDR3 nucleotides read TGTGCCAGCAGCCCTGACAGGGTGTATAATTCACCCCTCCACTTT. Protein: CASSPDRVYNSPLHF. Full variable domain (outside the CDR3, taken from reference TRBV5-6 and TRBJ1-6): DAGVTQSPTHLIKTRGQQVTLRCSPKSGHDTVSWYQQALGQGPQFIFQYYEEEERQRGNFPDRFSGHQFPNYSSELNVNALLLGDSALYLCASSPDRVYNSPLHFGNGTRLTVT.

V usage is TRBV20-1 and J usage is TRBJ2-3; TRBD2 matches at 7 bases. This CDR3 has 14 residues. The junction had 5 bases not matched to a gene; V was cut back by 0 bases and J by 5 bases. In germline, CDR1 is DFQATT, CDR2 SNEGSKA (reference sequence). The CDR3: CSARDLGGRDTQYF. The CDR3 region has the DNA TGCAGTGCTAGAGATCTCGGCGGGAGAGATACGCAGTATTTT.

DNA of the CDR3: TGTGCCAGCAGCCCCGACCTGTGGTTAGCTTTCTTT. As protein: CASSPDLWLAFF. The gene calls are TRBV7-2 and TRBJ1-1; D not resolved. CDR1 is SGHTA, CDR2 FQGNSA, per germline. CDR3 size: 12 residues. Trimming removed 5 bases from V and 10 bases from J, with 14 bases in between.

This clonotype was observed a handful of times. V is TRBV20-1 and J is TRBJ2-1, with 9 bases fitting TRBD2. The CDR3 has 15 residues. J gave up 3 bases and V 0 bases, and 3 bases lay outside the gene matches. Germline V gives CDR1 DFQATT, CDR2 SNEGSKA (reference sequence). The CDR3 here is CSARDPAGGYNEQFF. CDR3 coding DNA: TGCAGTGCTAGAGATCCAGCGGGGGGCTACAATGAGCAGTTCTTC.

This clonotype was found a few times. This sequence joins TRBV7-7 and TRBJ2-5; D call uncertain. CDR1 and CDR2 (germline): SSHAT, FNYEAQ (reference sequence). V was trimmed by 4 bases and J by 4 bases, leaving 10 bases between them. This CDR3 contains 13 residues. The CDR3 loop is CASSSRLRETQYF. CDR3 sequence (DNA): TGTGCCAGCAGCTCCCGGTTGAGAGAGACCCAGTACTTC.

This clonotype was seen repeatedly, ten times or more. The rearrangement joins TRBV6-5 to TRBJ2-7, with D maybe TRBD1 (5 bases). CDR1 and CDR2 from the germline V gene are MNHEY and SVGAGI. V was cut by 7 bases and J by 3 bases, with 10 bases left in between. This CDR3 has 12 residues. The CDR3 spells CASIDRDYEQYF. DNA for the CDR3: TGTGCCAGCATAGACAGAGACTACGAGCAGTACTTC.

The genes are TRBV6-6 and TRBJ1-1, with D perhaps TRBD1 (5 bases). The V gene lost 10 bases and the J gene lost 1 base, with 10 bases spanning the gap. The germline V gene encodes CDR1 MNHNY and CDR2 SVGAGI (reference sequence). The CDR3 runs to 12 residues. The CDR3 sequence is CATREGNTEAFF. CDR3 DNA: TGTGCCACCAGGGAGGGGAACACTGAAGCTTTCTTT.

The J gene is TRBJ2-3, the V gene TRBV12-3 or TRBV12-4; 8 nucleotides match TRBD2. Unmatched junction bases numbered 3, after V lost 6 bases and J lost 1 base. The CDR3 spans 14 residues. The CDR3 DNA reads as TGTGCCAGCAGACTGACTAGCGGCACAGATACGCAGTATTTT. Protein: CASRLTSGTDTQYF.

This clonotype was observed many times. The chain employs TRBV29-1 and TRBJ1-1; D ambiguous. The CDR3 contains 12 residues. The germline CDR1 and CDR2 sequences are SQVTM and ANQGSEA. V gave up 3 bases and J gave up 2 bases, with 7 bases separating them. The CDR3 loop is CSVDAFNTEAFF. The CDR3 DNA reads TGCAGCGTTGACGCCTTTAACACTGAAGCTTTCTTT.

The sample holds a few counts of this clonotype. CDR3 loop: CASSTSQGRGKKLFF. The DNA for the CDR3 is TGTGCCAGCAGTACCTCACAGGGGAGGGGGAAAAAACTGTTTTTT. V and J are TRBV6-1 and TRBJ1-4; 7 nucleotides agree with TRBD1. V lost 5 bases to trimming and J lost 9 bases; unmatched junction nucleotides: 12. The CDR3 totals 15 residues. Germline loops: CDR1 MNHNS, CDR2 SASEGT.

The chain joins TRBV27 to TRBJ2-1; D is perhaps TRBD1 or TRBD2 (5 bases each). Germline V gene sequence: CDR1 MNHEY, CDR2 SMNVEV (reference sequence). The CDR3 loop spans 16 amino acids. V gave up 5 bases and J gave up 9 bases, with 23 bases separating them. CDR3 nucleotide sequence: TGTGCCAGCAGTCCGAGGGGCCCGGGTCCCGAAGTTGAGCAGTTCTTC. Translation: CASSPRGPGPEVEQFF.

The chain links TRBV7-3 to TRBJ2-2, with no clear D. V shed 5 bases and J shed 4 bases, with 14 bases lying between them. The CDR3 runs to 15 residues. Germline CDR1 is SGHTA and CDR2 is FQGTGA. CDR3 sequence (DNA): TGTGCCAGCAGCCCTACTGGCTGGGGCACCGGGGAGCTGTTTTTT. Translated, it gives CASSPTGWGTGELFF.

This clonotype was picked up a small number of times. The chain joins TRBV12-3 or TRBV12-4 to TRBJ2-7, with TRBD2 matching over 15 bases. Trimming took 2 bases from V and 3 from J; bases not matched to a gene: 2. CDR3 length: 16 amino acids. CDR3: CASSLRTSGRDYEQYF. The CDR3, as DNA: TGTGCCAGCAGTTTAAGGACTAGCGGGAGGGACTACGAGCAGTACTTC.

The V call is TRBV6-1, the J call TRBJ2-3; tentative D call: TRBD2 (6 bases). The CDR3 has 15 residues. Germline CDR1 MNHNS, CDR2 SASEGT. V lost 6 bases, J lost 6 bases, and 19 bases lay in between. This CDR3 is CASSRDFSSFDTQYF. CDR3 in DNA: TGTGCCAGCAGCCGGGACTTTTCCTCGTTTGATACGCAGTATTTT.

This clonotype was found a few times. CDR3 bases: TGCAGCGTTGAAGGGACCTCTGGGGCCAACGTCCTGACTTTC. Its protein is CSVEGTSGANVLTF. The chain is built from TRBV29-1 and TRBJ2-6, with D uncertain. Germline CDR1 is SQVTM and CDR2 is ANQGSEA. This CDR3 contains 14 residues. The V end was cut by 1 base, the J end by 0 bases, with 4 bases between.

The CDR3 here is CASTKTGGNTGELFF. CDR3 coding DNA: TGTGCCAGCACCAAGACAGGAGGGAACACCGGGGAGCTGTTTTTT. The chain is built from TRBV12-3 or TRBV12-4 and TRBJ2-2; weak D call: TRBD1 (6 bases). The CDR3 is 15 residues long. The V end was cut by 7 bases, the J end by 1 base, with 13 bases between.

The chain carries TRBV9 and TRBJ2-3; TRBD2 matches at 11 bases. CDR3 length equals 15 residues. Per the germline V gene, CDR1 is SGDLS and CDR2 is YYNGEE. V was pared by 2 bases and J by 7 bases, with 6 bases of the junction left unmatched. The CDR3 bases are TGTGCCAGCAGCGTGACTAGCGGGGACGCGAATACGCAGTATTTT. This sequence encodes CASSVTSGDANTQYF.

This clonotype was detected only a few times. This chain links TRBV10-2 with TRBJ2-1; 7 bases are shared with TRBD2. V lost 6 bases, J lost 0 bases, and 5 bases stayed unmatched. The CDR3 sequence is 15 residues long. CDR1 and CDR2 from the germline V gene are WSHSY and SAAADI. For the CDR3, the DNA is TGCGCCAGCAGGCTCCGCGGGAGCTCCTACAATGAGCAGTTCTTC. Protein sequence: CASRLRGSSYNEQFF.

The chain employs TRBV7-2 and TRBJ1-6, with TRBD1 identical over 9 bases. Germline CDR1 and CDR2: SGHTA and FQGNSA. Trimming took 4 bases from V and 10 from J; bases not matched to a gene: 2. CDR3 length equals 13 residues. CDR3 sequence (DNA): TGTGCCAGCAGCTGGGACAGGGAGTCACCCCTCCACTTT. Amino acids: CASSWDRESPLHF. Drawing the rest from reference TRBV7-2 and TRBJ1-6, the complete variable domain is GAGVSQSPSNKVTEKGKDVELRCDPISGHTALYWYRQSLGQGLEFLIYFQGNSAPDKSGLPSDRFSAERTGGSVSTLTIQRTQQEDSAVYLCASSWDRESPLHFGNGTRLTVT.

The chain is built from TRBV12-3 or TRBV12-4 and TRBJ2-3; unclear D gene. The CDR3 sequence is 15 residues long. Trimming stripped 1 base from V and 2 bases from J, with 10 bases between. Here the CDR3 reads CASSLGAGYTDTQYF. The DNA for the CDR3 is TGTGCCAGCAGTTTAGGGGCAGGCTACACAGATACGCAGTATTTT.

The rearrangement joins TRBV5-6 to TRBJ2-3; 7 bases agree with TRBD1. The CDR3 contains 15 residues. Germline V gives CDR1 SGHDT, CDR2 YYEEEE. V lost 6 bases and J lost 3; bases outside the gene matches: 10. The CDR3 sequence is CASNMKGARTDTQYF. The CDR3 DNA sequence: TGTGCCAGCAACATGAAGGGGGCGCGGACAGATACGCAGTATTTT. The whole variable domain, remainder taken from reference TRBV5-6 and TRBJ2-3, is DAGVTQSPTHLIKTRGQQVTLRCSPKSGHDTVSWYQQALGQGPQFIFQYYEEEERQRGNFPDRFSGHQFPNYSSELNVNALLLGDSALYLCASNMKGARTDTQYFGPGTRLTVL.

This sequence joins TRBV6-1 and TRBJ1-1; D call uncertain. The CDR3 runs 15 residues. Germline V CDR1 and CDR2: MNHNS, SASEGT. Deletions cut 6 bases from V and 4 bases from J, with 18 bases between. The CDR3 region is CASRRTLGPGTEAFF. The CDR3, as DNA: TGTGCCAGCAGAAGGACCCTCGGACCTGGCACTGAAGCTTTCTTT.

V gene TRBV5-5 combines with J gene TRBJ2-1; 7 nucleotides line up with TRBD2. This CDR3 region has 14 residues. Germline V CDR1 and CDR2: SGHKS, YYEKEE (reference sequence). Trimming cost V 4 bases and J 8 bases; bases outside gene matches: 9. The CDR3 region is CASSLRTSLDEQFF. The CDR3 DNA is TGTGCCAGCAGCCTCCGGACTAGTTTGGATGAGCAGTTCTTC.

This clonotype came up once. The J gene is TRBJ2-2, the V gene TRBV4-2, with 7 bases that match TRBD1. Trimming took 2 bases from V and 0 from J; bases not matched to a gene: 18. Germline CDR1 LGHNA, CDR2 YNFKEQ. CDR3 length equals 21 residues. CDR3 nucleotide sequence: TGTGCCAGCAGCCAACTATTTCCCGGGACAGCCCGCCGCGCGAACACCGGGGAGCTGTTTTTT. Translating gives CASSQLFPGTARRANTGELFF.

This clonotype has a handful of counts. The rearrangement uses TRBV10-1 and TRBJ2-2; D gene ambiguous. V lost 4 bases to trimming and J lost 2 bases, with 5 bases between them. The CDR3 loop spans 13 amino acids. Germline loops: CDR1 WNHNN, CDR2 SYGVQD (reference sequence). CDR3 region: CASSGHNTGELFF. CDR3 DNA sequence: TGCGCCAGCAGTGGACATAACACCGGGGAGCTGTTTTTT.

The chain carries TRBV20-1 and TRBJ2-2; no reliable D call. From germline, CDR1 is DFQATT and CDR2 SNEGSKA (reference sequence). The CDR3 is 14 residues long. The V gene lost 5 bases and the J gene lost 0 bases, with 10 bases spanning the gap. The CDR3 DNA follows: TGCAGTGCTGCTCCCGGAGCGAACACCGGGGAGCTGTTTTTT. Protein sequence: CSAAPGANTGELFF.